Listed below are T cell receptor beta chains from one sample, sequenced in a study of T cell responses to AZD1222 COVID-19 vaccine. Assay used: immunoSEQ multiplex PCR; TCRdb lists only in-frame clones, some missing. The sample lists roughly 120,000 clones; 87% were seen once. The sequences come from peripheral blood, collected 28 days after the second AZD1222 dose. All receptors derive from an adult who received the AZD1222 COVID-19 vaccine. Both conserved end residues are part of each CDR3. D genes are given only for firm matches. Some rows mark clone size as missing; the rest say once, few, many or name a class of expanded clone.

>TRBJ2-1|once|14|TRBV6-5|-
CASTSRGSYNEQFF
TGTGCCAGCACCTCGAGGGGGTCCTACAATGAGCAGTTCTTC
>TRBJ2-1|few|14|TRBV5-1|-
CASSFSARAVEQFF
TGCGCCAGCAGCTTTTCCGCTCGAGCCGTGGAGCAGTTCTTC
>TRBJ2-7|-|15|TRBV19|-
CASSLLFGGSYEQYF
TGTGCCAGTAGTTTACTATTTGGCGGATCCTACGAGCAGTACTTC
>TRBJ2-7|-|14|TRBV6-6|TRBD2
CASSGSGGSYEQYF
TGTGCCTCCTCGGGAAGCGGGGGTTCCTACGAGCAGTACTTC
>TRBJ1-6|-|15|TRBV28|-
CASSPRLGLGSPLHF
TGTGCCAGCAGTCCTCGTCTTGGGCTTGGGTCACCCCTCCACTTT
>TRBJ2-7|-|11|TRBV20-1|-
CSARGSYEQYF
TGCAGTGCTAGAGGGTCCTACGAGCAGTACTTC
>TRBJ1-2|-|15|TRBV5-8|-
CASSLTGPLDYGYTF
TGTGCCAGCAGCTTGACAGGGCCCCTCGACTATGGCTACACCTTC
>TRBJ1-3|-|15|TRBV6-1|-
CASRGQVYSGNTIYF
TGTGCCAGCAGGGGCCAGGTTTACTCTGGAAACACCATATATTTT
>TRBJ1-1|-|13|TRBV5-6|-
CASSLVETDEAFF
TGTGCCAGCAGCTTGGTTGAGACAGATGAAGCTTTCTTT
>TRBJ1-2|-|15|TRBV9|-
CASSPNPAGDYGYTF
TGTGCCAGCAGCCCTAACCCAGCAGGGGACTATGGCTACACCTTC
>TRBJ1-2|-|16|TRBV9|TRBD1
CASSLSGDSKIDGYTF
TGTGCCAGCAGCTTATCCGGGGACAGTAAAATAGATGGCTACACCTTC
>TRBJ2-7|-|15|TRBV6-2/TRBV6-3|-
CASSRTPSTYYEQYF
TGTGCCAGCAGCCGGACACCCTCTACCTACTACGAGCAGTACTTC
>TRBJ2-7|-|14|TRBV11-2|-
CASSSLTGSYEQYF
TGTGCCAGCAGCTCACTTACGGGTTCCTACGAGCAGTACTTC
>TRBJ2-4|-|13|TRBV7-2|TRBD1
CASETGTGDIQYF
TGTGCCAGCGAGACAGGGACAGGGGACATTCAGTACTTC
>TRBJ1-1|-|15|TRBV7-9|-
CASSHDAKQPWLAFF
TGTGCCAGCAGCCACGATGCGAAGCAACCATGGTTGGCTTTCTTT
>TRBJ1-2|-|15|TRBV9|TRBD1
CASSPPTGSYYGYTF
TGTGCCAGCAGCCCCCCGACAGGGAGCTACTATGGCTACACCTTC
>TRBJ2-7|-|15|TRBV10-3|-
CAISESPGSPYEQYF
TGTGCCATCAGTGAGTCGCCAGGCTCTCCCTACGAGCAGTACTTC
>TRBJ2-6|-|17|TRBV19|-
CASSIRSGRAGANVLTF
TGTGCCAGTAGTATTCGCTCGGGGCGGGCTGGGGCCAACGTCCTGACTTTC
>TRBJ1-3|-|16|TRBV5-4|TRBD1
CASSSRTGGSGNTIYF
TGTGCCAGCAGCTCCCGGACAGGGGGTTCTGGAAACACCATATATTTT
>TRBJ1-1|-|13|TRBV27|-
CASSLGWNTEAFF
TGTGCCAGCAGTTTAGGGTGGAACACTGAAGCTTTCTTT
>TRBJ1-4|-|14|TRBV7-2|-
CASSLDVANEKLFF
TGTGCCAGCAGTCTCGACGTTGCTAATGAAAAACTGTTTTTT
>TRBJ2-7|-|13|TRBV29-1|-
CSVATAEPYEQYF
TGCAGCGTTGCGACAGCCGAACCCTACGAGCAGTACTTC
>TRBJ1-2|-|15|TRBV10-3|TRBD1
CAINLGGQGAYGYTF
TGTGCCATCAACCTCGGCGGACAGGGGGCGTATGGCTACACCTTC
>TRBJ2-1|-|13|TRBV7-3|-
CASSLNHRDEQFF
TGTGCCAGCAGCTTAAATCACAGAGATGAGCAGTTCTTC
>TRBJ1-2|few|13|TRBV28|-
CASRGNGEYGYTF
TGTGCCAGCAGGGGGAATGGGGAGTATGGCTACACCTTC
>TRBJ1-2|-|13|TRBV3-1/TRBV3-2|-
CASSPQFNYGYTF
TGTGCCAGCAGCCCCCAGTTTAACTATGGCTACACCTTC
>TRBJ1-6|-|19|TRBV30|TRBD1
CAWSVRGGGGSSYNSPLHF
TGTGCCTGGAGTGTACGAGGAGGGGGCGGGAGCTCCTATAATTCACCCCTCCACTTT
>TRBJ1-5|-|14|TRBV19|-
CASHSGQFNQPQHF
TGTGCCAGCCACTCTGGACAGTTCAATCAGCCCCAGCATTTT
>TRBJ1-1|few|14|TRBV5-1|-
CASSLSAANTEAFF
TGCGCCAGCAGCTTATCGGCAGCGAACACTGAAGCTTTCTTT
>TRBJ1-5|-|14|TRBV28|TRBD1
CASRGTGNNQPQHF
TGTGCCAGCAGAGGGACAGGGAATAATCAGCCCCAGCATTTT
>TRBJ1-4|once|15|TRBV6-4|-
CASSQTGANNEKLFF
TGTGCCAGCAGCCAAACAGGAGCGAATAATGAAAAACTGTTTTTT
>TRBJ1-5|-|14|TRBV7-2|-
CASSLGGGSQPQHF
TGTGCCAGCAGCTTAGGGGGGGGCAGTCAGCCCCAGCATTTT
>TRBJ1-3|-|16|TRBV13|-
CASSTTRRNSGNTIYF
TGTGCCAGCAGCACGACTCGCCGCAACTCTGGAAACACCATATATTTT
>TRBJ1-1|-|14|TRBV21-1|-
CASSSYQERTEAFF
TGTGCCAGCAGCAGCTACCAGGAGAGGACTGAAGCTTTCTTT
>TRBJ1-1|-|12|TRBV19|-
CASSGPTPEAFF
TGTGCCAGTAGTGGACCGACCCCTGAAGCTTTCTTT
>TRBJ1-4|-|14|TRBV6-5|-
CATKQGWTNEKLFF
TGTGCCACTAAACAGGGATGGACTAATGAAAAACTGTTTTTT
>TRBJ1-6|-|13|TRBV29-1|TRBD1
CSAAAGGNSPLHF
TGCAGCGCCGCGGCAGGGGGTAATTCACCCCTCCACTTT
>TRBJ2-6|once|17|TRBV7-3|-
CASSLDTLASGANVLTF
TGTGCCAGCAGCTTAGATACGTTAGCCTCTGGGGCCAACGTCCTGACTTTC
>TRBJ1-1|-|11|TRBV10-2|-
CATRGYTEAFF
TGCGCCACCAGGGGCTATACTGAAGCTTTCTTT
>TRBJ2-5|-|12|TRBV11-2|-
CASSLVVETQYF
TGTGCCAGCAGCTTAGTTGTAGAGACCCAGTACTTC
>TRBJ2-7|-|14|TRBV29-1|-
CSVEMATPYYEQYF
TGCAGCGTTGAGATGGCCACTCCATACTACGAGCAGTACTTC
>TRBJ1-3|-|12|TRBV7-2|-
CASSLLGNTIYF
TGTGCCAGCAGCTTATTAGGAAACACCATATATTTT
>TRBJ2-7|-|14|TRBV28|-
CASSLVLSSYEQYF
TGTGCCAGCAGTTTAGTTCTTAGCTCCTACGAGCAGTACTTC
>TRBJ2-5|-|14|TRBV3-1/TRBV3-2|TRBD2
CASSYGLGQETQYF
TGTGCCAGCAGCTACGGACTAGGCCAAGAGACCCAGTACTTC
>TRBJ2-1|-|14|TRBV6-5|-
CASSSKGKTNEQFF
TGTGCCAGCAGTTCCAAAGGGAAGACCAATGAGCAGTTCTTC